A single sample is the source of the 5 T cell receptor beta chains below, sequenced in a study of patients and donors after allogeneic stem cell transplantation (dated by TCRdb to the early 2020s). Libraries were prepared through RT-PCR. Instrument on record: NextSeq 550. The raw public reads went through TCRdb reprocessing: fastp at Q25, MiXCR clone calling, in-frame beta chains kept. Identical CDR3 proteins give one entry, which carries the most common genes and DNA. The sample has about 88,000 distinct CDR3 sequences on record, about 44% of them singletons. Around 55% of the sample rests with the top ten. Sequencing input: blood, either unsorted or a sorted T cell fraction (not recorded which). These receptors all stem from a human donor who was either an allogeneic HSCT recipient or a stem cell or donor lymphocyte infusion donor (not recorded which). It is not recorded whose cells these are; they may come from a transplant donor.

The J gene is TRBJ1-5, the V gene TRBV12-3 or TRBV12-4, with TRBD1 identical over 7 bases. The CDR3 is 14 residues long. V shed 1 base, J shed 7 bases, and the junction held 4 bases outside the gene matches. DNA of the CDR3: TGTGCCAGCAGTTTAGTAACGACAGGGCAGCCCCAGCATTTT. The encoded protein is CASSLVTTGQPQHF.

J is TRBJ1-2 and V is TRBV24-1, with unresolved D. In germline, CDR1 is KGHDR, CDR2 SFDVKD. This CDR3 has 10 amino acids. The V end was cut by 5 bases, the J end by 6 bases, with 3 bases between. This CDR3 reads CATSGDGYTF. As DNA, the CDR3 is TGTGCCACCAGTGGAGATGGCTACACCTTC.

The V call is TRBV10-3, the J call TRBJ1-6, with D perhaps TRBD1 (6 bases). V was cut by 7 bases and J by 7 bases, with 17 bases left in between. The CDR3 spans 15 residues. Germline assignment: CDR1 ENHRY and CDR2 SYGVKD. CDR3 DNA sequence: TGTGCCATCACAATTTACAGGGTAGTGAATTCACCCCTCCACTTT. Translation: CAITIYRVVNSPLHF.

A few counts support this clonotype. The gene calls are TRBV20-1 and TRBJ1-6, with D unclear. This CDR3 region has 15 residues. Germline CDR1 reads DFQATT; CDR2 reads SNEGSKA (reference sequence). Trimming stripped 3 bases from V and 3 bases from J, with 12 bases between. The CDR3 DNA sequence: TGCAGTGCTAGGTCCGGGGAGGGCTATAATTCACCCCTCCACTTT. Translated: CSARSGEGYNSPLHF.

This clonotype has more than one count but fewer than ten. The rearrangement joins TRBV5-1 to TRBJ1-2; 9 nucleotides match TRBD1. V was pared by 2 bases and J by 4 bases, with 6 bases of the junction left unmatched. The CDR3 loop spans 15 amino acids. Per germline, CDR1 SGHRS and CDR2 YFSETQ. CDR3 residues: CASSLSGTGTYGYTF. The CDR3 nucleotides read TGCGCCAGCAGCTTATCCGGGACAGGGACCTATGGCTACACCTTC.